This T cell receptor (beta chain) was obtained from a study of tumor and adjacent non-tumor tissue in lung cancer. About the research overall: Patients were aged about 31 to 85, ten or so men and about five women, stage I to III.

The template was RNA from unsorted bulk tissue. More than 3 cm separated this lung sample from the edge of the tumor. Of note for this clonotype: At one end the junction does not follow the germline gene, possibly because of a read error.

The library came from three nested PCR rounds adapted from ARM-PCR protocols. TCRdb reanalysed the multiplex PCR reads using MiXCR and keeps one entry per CDR3 protein. This sample has some 97,000 distinct CDR3 sequences; roughly two thirds occur once, and the top ten carry approximately 18%. Germline CDR1 is SGHAT and CDR2 is FQDESV (reference sequence). The CDR3 spans 15 residues. This chain links TRBV11-1 with TRBJ2-1; 10 nucleotides match TRBD1. The source is a young man with non-small cell lung cancer. Specimen: distant non-tumor lung tissue. The CDR3 protein is CASSPGQGVRNGQFF. CDR3 DNA: TGTGCAAGCAGCCCTGGACAGGGGGTTAGAAATGGGCAGTTCTTC.